These 28 T cell receptor beta chains originate from one sample sequenced in a study of T cells in Graves' hyperthyroidism and ophthalmopathy. RNA transcripts gave rise to amplified TCR beta CDR3 regions. The HTBI primer set served for first-round RT-PCR of the TCR CDR3. TCRdb fed the multiplex PCR reads into MiXCR, producing one record per CDR3 protein. The sample holds a few hundred thousand distinct CDR3 sequences, around 16% seen once. Sequencing was performed on blood. All receptors come from a woman in her 40s with Graves' ophthalmopathy.

This clonotype was seen repeatedly, ten times or more. The chain employs TRBV9 and TRBJ1-5; perhaps TRBD1 as D (5 bases). Germline V gene sequence: CDR1 SGDLS, CDR2 YYNGEE. This CDR3 is built from 14 residues. Trimming took 3 bases from V and 4 from J, leaving 11 bases between them. CDR3: CASSATGANQPQHF. The CDR3 DNA reads as TGTGCCAGCAGCGCGACTGGGGCTAATCAGCCCCAGCATTTT.

This clonotype showed up many times. The rearrangement links TRBV20-1 to TRBJ2-7; no definite D call. The CDR3 is 13 residues long. The germline V gene encodes CDR1 DFQATT and CDR2 SNEGSKA (reference sequence). V was trimmed by 1 base and J by 2 bases, leaving 9 bases between them. The CDR3 loop reads CSARVAAPYEQYF. CDR3 in DNA: TGCAGTGCTAGAGTCGCGGCTCCCTACGAGCAGTACTTC.

In its sample, this clonotype was seen a few times. The chain couples TRBV11-2 to TRBJ2-1, with no clear D. The V gene lost 0 bases and the J gene lost 13 bases, with 19 bases spanning the gap. CDR3 size: 15 residues. The germline CDR1 and CDR2 sequences are SGHAT and FQNNGV. The CDR3 DNA is TGTGCCAGCAGCTTAGAGCCACAATTTACACGGGCTCAGTTCTTC. Translated: CASSLEPQFTRAQFF. The whole variable domain, filled in from reference TRBV11-2 and TRBJ2-1, reads EAGVAQSPRYKIIEKRQSVAFWCNPISGHATLYWYQQILGQGPKLLIQFQNNGVVDDSQLPKDRFSAERLKGVDSTLKIQPAKLEDSAVYLCASSLEPQFTRAQFFGPGTRLTVL.

V and J are TRBV6-2 or TRBV6-3 and TRBJ2-2, with 9 nucleotides matching TRBD1. V shed 6 bases and J 4 bases; nucleotides not matched to a gene: 12. CDR1 is MNHEY, CDR2 SVGEGT, per germline. The CDR3 contains 17 residues. CDR3 bases: TGTGCCAGCAGCCTAAATAAAGGACAGGGGAGCACCGGGGAGCTGTTTTTT. Translation gives CASSLNKGQGSTGELFF.

The chain employs TRBV12-3 or TRBV12-4 and TRBJ1-4, with D maybe TRBD1 (6 bases). Trimming removed 6 bases from V and 7 bases from J, with 15 bases in between. The CDR3 is 14 residues long. The CDR3 bases are TGTGCCAGCAGAGACTTCGGACAGTCTGAAAAACTGTTTTTT. It specifies CASRDFGQSEKLFF.

At least ten counts were recorded for this clonotype. J is TRBJ2-7 and V is TRBV5-1; no clear D gene. CDR3 length: 13 residues. Germline values: CDR1 SGHRS, CDR2 YFSETQ. V was trimmed by 0 bases and J by 2 bases, leaving 6 bases between them. The CDR3, as DNA: TGCGCCAGCAGCTTGGCCACGGCCTACGAGCAGTACTTC. Protein sequence: CASSLATAYEQYF.

This clonotype turned up a few times. The gene calls are TRBV7-9 and TRBJ2-3; D may be TRBD1 (5 bases). Trimming stripped 3 bases from V and 0 bases from J, with 7 bases between. The CDR3 length is 14 residues. Germline V CDR1 and CDR2: SEHNR, FQNEAQ (reference sequence). CDR3 bases: TGTGCCAGCAGCTTCCAGGGAAGCACAGATACGCAGTATTTT. This sequence encodes CASSFQGSTDTQYF.

Concerning this clonotype itself: Being one base from a much bigger clone, this may be a read error. The DNA for the CDR3 is TGTGCCACCAGCAGAGAGGGATGGGGGGGCTCCTGCAATGAGCAGTTCTTC. Residues: CATSREGWGGSCNEQFF. The chain combines TRBV15 with TRBJ2-1; D is possibly TRBD2 (7 bases). The CDR3 spans 17 residues. Germline values: CDR1 LNHNV, CDR2 YYDKDF (reference sequence).

In this sample, this clonotype turned up many times. The chain couples TRBV2 to TRBJ2-7; D is unresolved. Trimming pared 3 bases from V and 1 base from J, leaving 10 bases between. CDR1 SNHLY and CDR2 FYNNEI come from the germline V gene. The length of the CDR3 is 14 residues. The CDR3 nucleotides are TGTGCCAGCAGTGACCGGGCTGCTTCCTACGAGCAGTACTTC. Translated: CASSDRAASYEQYF. The full variable domain, its missing parts supplied by reference TRBV2 and TRBJ2-7, is EPEVTQTPSHQVTQMGQEVILRCVPISNHLYFYWYRQILGQKVEFLVSFYNNEISEKSEIFDDQFSVERPDGSNFTLKIRSTKLEDSAMYFCASSDRAASYEQYFGPGTRLTVT.

The sample holds many counts of this clonotype. This chain connects TRBV6-1 to TRBJ1-5; 10 bases line up with TRBD1. CDR1 is MNHNS, CDR2 SASEGT, per germline. With V trimmed by 1 base and J by 0 bases, 3 bases remained unmatched. CDR3 length equals 17 residues. The CDR3 region has the DNA TGTGCCAGCAGTGAAGGGGACAGGGGTTATAGCAATCAGCCCCAGCATTTT. As protein: CASSEGDRGYSNQPQHF.

The chain is built from TRBV7-9 and TRBJ1-2; unclear D gene. The CDR3 length is 13 residues. V lost 2 bases to trimming and J lost 7 bases, with 11 bases between them. Germline values: CDR1 SEHNR, CDR2 FQNEAQ (reference sequence). The CDR3 region is CASSLTQVSGYTF. In DNA form, the CDR3 reads TGTGCCAGCAGCTTAACGCAGGTTTCTGGCTACACCTTC.

This clonotype has ten or more counts. J is TRBJ2-5 and V is TRBV20-1; D might be TRBD1 (6 bases). The ends were cut back, 3 bases at V and 4 bases at J, with 15 bases in the middle. CDR1 DFQATT and CDR2 SNEGSKA come from the germline V gene (reference sequence). The CDR3 consists of 14 residues. CDR3 region: CSARVQGRGETQYF. The CDR3 DNA sequence: TGCAGTGCTAGGGTACAGGGAAGAGGAGAGACCCAGTACTTC.

There are many counts of this clonotype. The rearrangement uses TRBV28 and TRBJ2-7; 11 bases are a match to TRBD2. Germline V gene sequence: CDR1 MDHEN, CDR2 SYDVKM. Trimming removed 7 bases from V and 2 bases from J; junction bases left unmatched: 16. The CDR3 totals 18 residues. Written as DNA, the CDR3 is TGTGCCAGCAATCGCCATAGCCCATGGACTAGCGGGCCCTACGAGCAGTACTTC. It encodes CASNRHSPWTSGPYEQYF.

This clonotype was picked up a small number of times. The chain is built from TRBV29-1 and TRBJ2-7; D is perhaps TRBD1 (6 bases). The V and J ends lost 2 bases and 3 bases respectively, with 8 bases between them. The CDR3 consists of 12 residues. Germline V lookup: CDR1 SQVTM, CDR2 ANQGSEA. The CDR3 DNA reads as TGCAGCGTTGAAATCAGGGGCTACGAGCAGTACTTC. It translates to CSVEIRGYEQYF.

With regard to this clonotype: The junction departs from germline at one end; a sequencing error may be responsible. The chain employs TRBV6-1 and TRBJ2-6; 8 bases agree with TRBD1. This CDR3 spans 14 amino acids. Germline CDR1 reads MNHNS; CDR2 reads SASEGT. CDR3 nucleotides: TGTGCCAGCAGTGACCTGACAGGGGTCAACGTCCTGACTTTC. It encodes CASSDLTGVNVLTF.

The chain links TRBV29-1 to TRBJ1-1; D is ambiguous. CDR3 length equals 12 residues. The V and J ends lost 7 bases and 6 bases respectively, with 15 bases between them. Germline V gene data show CDR1 as SQVTM and CDR2 as ANQGSEA. The CDR3 bases are TGCAGCGCCACTACCGGTGGGGCTGAAGCTTTCTTT. Its protein is CSATTGGAEAFF. Full variable domain (remainder filled in from reference TRBV29-1 and TRBJ1-1): SAVISQKPSRDICQRGTSLTIQCQVDSQVTMMFWYRQQPGQSLTLIATANQGSEATYESGFVIDKFPISRPNLTFSTLTVSNMSPEDSSIYLCSATTGGAEAFFGQGTRLTVV.

This clonotype was counted between two and nine times. The chain uses TRBV28 and TRBJ2-7, with TRBD1 identical over 12 bases. This CDR3 spans 12 amino acids. Germline V gene sequence: CDR1 MDHEN, CDR2 SYDVKM. Germline trimming cut 5 bases from V and 9 bases from J; bases unmatched to any gene: 2. This CDR3 is CASSGTGGLQYF. The CDR3 DNA reads as TGTGCCAGCAGTGGGACAGGGGGCCTGCAGTACTTC.

This chain links TRBV5-4 with TRBJ2-3; D ambiguous. CDR3 length equals 15 residues. CDR1 and CDR2 from the germline V gene are SGHNT and YYREEE (reference sequence). Trimming cost V 3 bases and J 1 base, with 12 bases left between them. In DNA form, the CDR3 reads TGTGCCAGCAGCTCCCTCCCTGGCGGCACAGATACGCAGTATTTT. It translates to CASSSLPGGTDTQYF.

This clonotype was detected ten times or more. This chain connects TRBV12-3 or TRBV12-4 to TRBJ2-7, with D unresolved. The CDR3 runs to 13 residues. V was trimmed by 3 bases and J by 0 bases, leaving 6 bases between them. The CDR3: CASSFYNSYEQYF. The CDR3 nucleotides read TGTGCCAGCAGTTTTTACAACTCCTACGAGCAGTACTTC.

The rearrangement uses TRBV30 and TRBJ2-1; 7 bases agree with TRBD2. Per germline, CDR1 GTSNPN and CDR2 SVGIG (reference sequence). There are 12 residues in the CDR3. V was clipped by 5 bases and J by 12 bases; unmatched bases: 10. Here the CDR3 DNA reads TGTGCCTGGGGGGCGGGGGTCTCCGGGCAGTTCTTC. It translates to CAWGAGVSGQFF.

This clonotype was picked up many times. The chain uses TRBV28 and TRBJ2-1; no clear D gene. V was trimmed by 1 base and J by 4 bases, leaving 17 bases between them. Per the germline V gene, CDR1 is MDHEN and CDR2 is SYDVKM. This CDR3 is built from 17 residues. The CDR3 loop reads CASSLSRAQIGYNEQFF. CDR3 in DNA: TGTGCCAGCAGTTTATCCCGGGCGCAAATAGGATACAATGAGCAGTTCTTC.

On this clonotype itself: A much larger clone sits a single nucleotide away, making a read error possible. J is TRBJ2-1 and V is TRBV13; 10 nucleotides match TRBD2. The DNA end is more similar to TRBJ2-7, so the J call may be wrong. The CDR3 consists of 16 residues. CDR1 and CDR2 from the germline V gene are PRHDT and FYEKMQ (reference sequence). The CDR3 region has the DNA TGTGCCAGCAGCGTAGCCCGGACTAGCGGATACAATGAGCAGTACTTC. It translates to CASSVARTSGYNEQYF.

The V and J genes are TRBV5-5 and TRBJ2-2; 7 bases map to TRBD2. There are 16 residues in the CDR3. J gave up 1 base and V 3 bases, and 6 bases lay outside the gene matches. CDR1 and CDR2 from the germline V gene are SGHKS and YYEKEE (reference sequence). For the CDR3, the DNA is TGTGCCAGCAGCTGGGGGGGGGGTTGGAACACCGGGGAGCTGTTTTTT. As protein: CASSWGGGWNTGELFF.

This clonotype was counted ten times or more. This chain connects TRBV7-6 to TRBJ1-2, with a tentative D call TRBD1 (6 bases). The CDR3 is 15 residues long. Per germline, CDR1 SGHVS and CDR2 FNYEAQ. Trimming removed 1 base at V and 9 bases at J, with 18 bases between. The CDR3 region has the DNA TGTGCCAGCAGCTTAGGAGGGGGGAAACCGGGGAGCTACACCTTC. Encoded protein: CASSLGGGKPGSYTF.

This clonotype was found a few times. This chain connects TRBV11-2 to TRBJ2-1; D not certain. CDR1 and CDR2 (germline): SGHAT, FQNNGV. This CDR3 comprises 13 residues. With 1 base removed from V and 9 bases from J, the gap between germline ends came to 10 bases. The CDR3 sequence is CASSLVAPGEQFF. CDR3 DNA: TGTGCCAGCAGCTTAGTCGCCCCCGGTGAGCAGTTCTTC.

This clonotype has ten or more counts. The chain links TRBV7-3 to TRBJ1-1; maybe TRBD1 (6 bases). The CDR3 totals 15 residues. CDR1 is SGHTA and CDR2 is FQGTGA in the germline V gene. The V end lost 5 bases, the J end lost 5 bases, and 18 bases lay between the germline ends. The DNA for the CDR3 is TGTGCCAGCAGCCTTAACGACGGCAGGGGAACTGAAGCTTTCTTT. Encoded protein: CASSLNDGRGTEAFF.

V and J are TRBV6-5 and TRBJ2-3, with D unresolved. The CDR3 runs to 15 residues. Germline assignment: CDR1 MNHEY and CDR2 SVGAGI. The V end was cut by 0 bases, the J end by 0 bases, with 7 bases between. CDR3 region: CASSYSMASTDTQYF. The CDR3 nucleotides read TGTGCCAGCAGTTACTCGATGGCTAGCACAGATACGCAGTATTTT.

This sequence joins TRBV6-5 and TRBJ2-2; 7 bases are a match to TRBD1. This CDR3 contains 15 residues. The J segment lost 3 bases and the V segment lost 2 bases, leaving 3 bases of the junction unmatched. Germline CDR1 and CDR2: MNHEY and SVGAGI. The CDR3 nucleotides read TGTGCCAGCAGTTACCCCACAGGGGACACCGGGGAGCTGTTTTTT. Its protein is CASSYPTGDTGELFF.